Listed below are T cell receptor beta chains from one sample, sequenced in a study of blood T cell repertoires in COVID-19. Using immunoSEQ multiplex PCR, the repertoire was profiled, and TCRdb retains in-frame clones only, with some absent. The table has about 80,000 clones, about 90% seen once. The sequenced material came from peripheral blood. The receptors derive from a woman of 80 years or more with acute or convalescent COVID-19. Both conserved end residues are part of each CDR3. The order of the fields is J gene, V gene, clone size, D gene, CDR3 protein, CDR3 DNA. The D gene is left open where the match is weak. The size field is filled for only some rows; it gives once, few, many or a size class.

>TRBJ1-4|TRBV5-1|-|TRBD1
CASSSTGGAEKLFF
TGCGCCAGCAGCTCTACAGGGGGAGCTGAAAAACTGTTTTTT
>TRBJ1-6|TRBV6-7|-|TRBD1
CASSYQRQGAKSNTPLHF
TGTGCCAGCAGTTACCAGCGACAGGGGGCGAAATCCAATACACCCCTCCACTTT
>TRBJ2-7|TRBV5-4|once|TRBD2
CASSSGTSGRSPPYEQYF
TGTGCCAGCAGCTCCGGGACTAGCGGGAGGAGCCCCCCTTACGAGCAGTACTTC
>TRBJ2-1|TRBV5-6|-|TRBD2
CASRRGRGGTLNEQFF
TGTGCCAGCAGGAGAGGGCGGGGGGGCACCCTCAATGAGCAGTTCTTC
>TRBJ1-6|TRBV9|few|TRBD1
CASSLRQGVESPLHF
TGTGCCAGCAGCTTACGACAGGGAGTGGAATCACCCCTCCACTTT
>TRBJ1-1|TRBV3-1/TRBV3-2|-|-
CASSQGAGEAFF
TGTGCCAGCAGCCAAGGGGCAGGGGAAGCTTTCTTT
>TRBJ2-1|TRBV11-3|-|-
CASSFEGTSNEQFF
TGTGCCAGCAGCTTCGAGGGCACAAGCAATGAGCAGTTCTTC
>TRBJ2-1|TRBV12-5|-|-
CASGFGLVSSYNEQFF
TGTGCTAGTGGTTTTGGACTGGTAAGCTCCTACAATGAGCAGTTCTTC
>TRBJ1-3|TRBV5-1|-|-
CASSLGEGGNTIYF
TGCGCCAGCAGTCTCGGGGAAGGGGGAAACACCATATATTTT